The T cell receptor (beta chain) described here comes from a study of regulatory dendritic cells for organ transplantation. The repertoire was sequenced with immunoSEQ multiplex PCR; TCRdb's copy has only in-frame clones and lacks some. This sample carries about 30,000 clones, about 88% of them seen once, and the ten largest clones take more than 0.055%. This CDR3 has 16 residues. CDR1 is SGHTA and CDR2 is FQGNSA in the germline V gene. V lost 1 base and J 2 bases, leaving 14 bases between the germline ends. The specimen was naive CD4+ T cells from blood. The subset denotes: CD45RA+ naive T cells. This chain links TRBV7-2 with TRBJ2-5, with D tentatively TRBD2 (6 bases). The clonotype comes from a human donor in good health. CDR3 in DNA: TGTGCCAGCAGCTTAGTAAGCGCGGGGCAACAAGAGACCCAGTACTTC. Translated: CASSLVSAGQQETQYF.